The present T cell receptor beta chain was sequenced within a study of blood T cell repertoires in COVID-19. Whole-study context: T cells, B-cell-depleted T cells, or PBMCs supplied cDNA or gDNA.

Assay used: immunoSEQ multiplex PCR; TCRdb lists only in-frame clones, some missing. The repertoire holds around 130,000 clones, with more than 80% as singletons. The CDR3 sequence is 16 residues long. Germline V gene data show CDR1 as MNHNY and CDR2 as SVGAGI (reference sequence). The junction had 11 bases not matched to a gene; V was cut back by 5 bases and J by 4 bases. The chain recombines TRBV6-6 with TRBJ1-3; TRBD1 matches 7 bases. The specimen sequenced was peripheral blood. This TCR derives from a human donor in a cohort sampled during active COVID-19. The CDR3, as DNA: TGTGCCAGCAGTGGTACAGGGGTCAAAACCGGAAACACCATATATTTT. Protein product: CASSGTGVKTGNTIYF.